This TCR beta chain stems from a study of T cell responses to AZD1222 COVID-19 vaccine. General observations from the study: At baseline, just five to seven AZD1222 recipients tested seropositive.

On this clone itself: Its antigen is not identified.

Per germline, CDR1 SGHDT and CDR2 YYEEEE. CDR3 length equals 14 residues. V was cut by 1 base and J by 5 bases, with 10 bases left in between. Clones were sequenced by immunoSEQ multiplex PCR, and TCRdb holds only the in-frame ones, with some missing. This table holds some 100,000 clones, about 88% found once. The sequencing used peripheral blood, collected on day 0 of AZD1222 vaccination. The TCR comes from an adult in good health. This chain connects TRBV5-6 to TRBJ1-5; D is unresolved. The CDR3 reads CASSLYTADQPQHF. CDR3 nucleotide sequence: TGTGCCAGCAGCTTGTATACAGCAGATCAGCCCCAGCATTTT.